The TCR beta chain described here comes from a study of blood T cell repertoires in COVID-19. As for the study in general: The study drew acute and convalescent COVID-19 samples from the United States, Italy and Spain. T cells, B-cell-depleted T cells, or PBMCs provided the cDNA or gDNA that served as material.

Original processing methods: Reference gene primer amplification yielded estimated nucleated cell counts. Only in-frame clones appear in the TCRdb table, and some are missing; sequencing was by immunoSEQ multiplex PCR. The D gene and trimming were derived from the DNA, and the V and J assignments and clone size from that table. The data hold 300,000 to 400,000 clones, with 65% to 90% observed a single time. The specimen sequenced was peripheral blood. The TCR comes from a human donor in a cohort sampled during active COVID-19.

The CDR3 nucleotides read TGTGCCAGCAGCCCTTGGACGGGAAACACTGAAGCTTTCTTT. Amino acid sequence: CASSPWTGNTEAFF. V is TRBV11-1 and J is TRBJ1-1, with D uncertain. Germline CDR1 SGHAT, CDR2 FQDESV (reference sequence). This CDR3 comprises 14 residues. Trimming shortened V by 5 bases and J by 2 bases, and 12 bases separated the two germline ends. The full variable domain, rest sourced from reference TRBV11-1 and TRBJ1-1, is EAEVAQSPRYKITEKSQAVAFWCDPISGHATLYWYRQILGQGPELLVQFQDESVVDDSQLPKDRFSAERLKGVDSTLKIQPAELGDSAMYLCASSPWTGNTEAFFGQGTRLTVV.